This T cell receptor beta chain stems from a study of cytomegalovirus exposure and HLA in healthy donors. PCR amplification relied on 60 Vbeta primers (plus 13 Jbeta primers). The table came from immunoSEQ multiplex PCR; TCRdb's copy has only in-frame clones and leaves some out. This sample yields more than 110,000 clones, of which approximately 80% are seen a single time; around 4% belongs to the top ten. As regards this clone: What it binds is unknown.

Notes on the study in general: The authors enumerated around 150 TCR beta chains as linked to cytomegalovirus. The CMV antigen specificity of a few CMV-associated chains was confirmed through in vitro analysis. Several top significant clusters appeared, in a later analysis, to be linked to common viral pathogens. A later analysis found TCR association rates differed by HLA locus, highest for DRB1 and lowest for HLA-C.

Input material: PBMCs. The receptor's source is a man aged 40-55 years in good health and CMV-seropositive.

CDR3 residues: CASSLGVAGRTEAFF. The CDR3 nucleotides read TGTGCCAGCAGCTTAGGTGTTGCAGGGCGGACTGAAGCTTTCTTT. The V gene is TRBV7-2, the J gene TRBJ1-1, with D tentatively TRBD1 (5 bases). Trimming left V 1 base short and J 5 bases short, with 14 bases between. This CDR3 comprises 15 residues. Germline lookup yields CDR1 SGHTA and CDR2 FQGNSA.